This T cell receptor beta chain was captured in a study of OX40 agonist ivuxolimab in advanced cancers. Study at large: Three patients showed partial responses: one hepatocellular carcinoma and two cutaneous melanoma cases. Broader study findings: CD4+ and CD8+ blood T cells expanded clonally by week 6 at 0.1 to 3.0 mg/kg. Certain nonresponders additionally had low normalized T-cell clonal expansion.

Blood got drawn at baseline, again on cycle 4 day 1, and then on cycle 7 day 1. Generated by immunoSEQ multiplex PCR, the TCRdb table keeps only in-frame clones and is missing some. The sample shows fewer than 85,000 clones, approximately 90% of them seen only once. Between the trimmed V and J ends, which lost 3 bases and 7 bases, there was a span of 20 bases. The CDR3 is 17 residues long. Germline values: CDR1 SGDLS, CDR2 YYNGEE. With respect to this clone: As yet, its antigen is unknown.

J is TRBJ1-6 and V is TRBV9; no firm D call. The sequence came from an adult with an advanced solid tumor such as melanoma, head and neck, liver or kidney cancer. Sequences were derived from CD4+ or CD8+ T cells sorted from blood, sampled in a trial of the OX40 agonist ivuxolimab. The CDR3: CASSATSGGRLNSPLHF. CDR3 bases: TGTGCCAGCAGCGCCACCTCAGGAGGACGGTTAAATTCACCCCTCCACTTT. Supplemented by reference TRBV9 and TRBJ1-6, the full variable domain reads DSGVTQTPKHLITATGQRVTLRCSPRSGDLSVYWYQQSLDQGLQFLIQYYNGEERAKGNILERFSAQQFPDLHSELNLSSLELGDSALYFCASSATSGGRLNSPLHFGNGTRLTVT.